This passage covers 20 T cell receptor beta chains from one sample sequenced in a study of blood T cell repertoires in COVID-19. Sequencing was performed with immunoSEQ multiplex PCR; in TCRdb, only in-frame clones are kept and a portion is missing. The sample lists 250,000 to 300,000 clones; 85% to 90% were seen once. Sample: peripheral blood. Receptors originate from a woman aged 25 to 39 with COVID-19, enrolled during active disease.

The chain has TRBV16 and TRBJ1-1, with D perhaps TRBD1 (5 bases). Germline CDR1 reads KGHSY; CDR2 reads FQNENV. CDR3 length: 15 residues. The V end lost 1 base, the J end lost 5 bases, and 14 bases lay between the germline ends. CDR3 amino acids: CASSQLQRGGTEAFF. Written as DNA, the CDR3 is TGTGCCAGCAGCCAATTGCAAAGGGGAGGAACTGAAGCTTTCTTT. Supplemented by reference TRBV16 and TRBJ1-1, the full variable domain reads GEEVAQTPKHLVRGEGQKAKLYCAPIKGHSYVFWYQQVLKNEFKFLISFQNENVFDETGMPKERFSAKCLPNSPCSLEIQATKLEDSAVYFCASSQLQRGGTEAFFGQGTRLTVV.

The J gene is TRBJ2-5, the V gene TRBV3-1 (or the pseudogene TRBV3-2), with D maybe TRBD2 (6 bases). V was shortened by 0 bases and J by 4 bases, with 15 bases between the two germline ends. The CDR3 contains 16 residues. Germline lookup yields CDR1 LGHDT and CDR2 YNNKEL (reference sequence). The CDR3 loop reads CASSQDRWRVGETQYF. Written as DNA, the CDR3 is TGTGCCAGCAGCCAAGATAGGTGGAGGGTCGGAGAGACCCAGTACTTC.

The chain has TRBV6-1 and TRBJ1-4, with D perhaps matching TRBD1 (6 bases). The germline V gene encodes CDR1 MNHNS and CDR2 SASEGT. Trimming took 1 base from V and 3 from J, leaving 15 bases between them. The CDR3 spans 17 residues. CDR3: CASSEGGGGSANEKLFF. CDR3 sequence (DNA): TGTGCCAGCAGTGAAGGGGGAGGGGGGTCGGCTAATGAAAAACTGTTTTTT.

This sequence joins TRBV6-5 and TRBJ1-3; 7 positions agree with TRBD1. V lost 2 bases to trimming and J lost 3 bases; unmatched junction nucleotides: 4. The length of the CDR3 is 15 residues. Germline V lookup: CDR1 MNHEY, CDR2 SVGAGI. The CDR3 nucleotides read TGTGCCAGCAGTTACGCGACAGGGCATGGAAACACCATATATTTT. It specifies CASSYATGHGNTIYF.

V is TRBV5-1 and J is TRBJ2-7; 7 bases agree with TRBD1. The ends lost 2 bases at V and 0 bases at J; junction bases unmatched: 5. CDR3 length: 15 residues. CDR1 and CDR2 from the germline V gene are SGHRS and YFSETQ. This CDR3 reads CASSFGDRDSYEQYF. For the CDR3, the DNA is TGCGCCAGCAGCTTCGGTGACAGGGACTCCTACGAGCAGTACTTC.

J is TRBJ2-1 and V is TRBV6-6; 7 bases fit TRBD1. Germline V gives CDR1 MNHNY, CDR2 SVGAGI (reference sequence). After removal of 2 bases from V and 4 bases from J, the junction contained 5 bases not matched to a gene. The CDR3 is made up of 15 amino acids. The CDR3 DNA sequence: TGTGCCAGCAGTTACCTGGACAGGAGGTACAATGAGCAGTTCTTC. The encoded protein is CASSYLDRRYNEQFF.

V and J are TRBV5-4 and TRBJ1-4; tentative D call: TRBD1 (6 bases). CDR3 length: 14 residues. V was shortened by 3 bases and J by 6 bases, with 12 bases between the two germline ends. Germline V gene sequence: CDR1 SGHNT, CDR2 YYREEE (reference sequence). The CDR3 loop reads CASSSGGADEKLFF. The CDR3 DNA reads as TGTGCCAGCAGCTCGGGGGGGGCGGATGAAAAACTGTTTTTT.

This clone was recorded once. CDR3 bases: TGTGCCAGCAGTTACGCCCAGGGAGGCCAGCGCGGGACCCAGTACTTC. Its protein is CASSYAQGGQRGTQYF. The chain uses TRBV6-2 or TRBV6-3 and TRBJ2-5; D is possibly TRBD2 (6 bases). The CDR3 contains 16 residues. CDR1 and CDR2 (germline): MNHEY, SVGEGT. V lost 2 bases, J lost 7 bases, and 20 bases lay in between.

The chain joins TRBV6-6 to TRBJ2-7; weak D call: TRBD2 (6 bases). In germline, CDR1 is MNHNY, CDR2 SVGAGI (reference sequence). The CDR3 contains 16 residues. With 5 bases removed from V and 2 bases from J, the gap between germline ends came to 19 bases. The CDR3 reads CASSRRIAEKPYEQYF. The CDR3 DNA sequence: TGTGCCAGCAGTCGGCGCATAGCGGAGAAACCCTACGAGCAGTACTTC.

The chain links TRBV5-6 to TRBJ2-7; D uncertain. Germline CDR1 and CDR2: SGHDT and YYEEEE. With 2 bases removed from V and 3 bases from J, the gap between germline ends came to 15 bases. The length of the CDR3 is 15 residues. CDR3 residues: CASSFSGRPSYEQYF. CDR3 nucleotides: TGTGCCAGCAGCTTTTCCGGCAGGCCGAGCTACGAGCAGTACTTC.

The chain combines TRBV3-1 (or the pseudogene TRBV3-2) with TRBJ2-1, with TRBD2 matching over 7 bases. Germline V gives CDR1 LGHDT, CDR2 YNNKEL (reference sequence). The CDR3 length is 15 residues. With 5 bases clipped from V and 6 bases from J, the junction kept 10 bases outside the gene matches. In nucleotides, the CDR3 is TGTGCCAGCAGCGAAGGACTAGACCCCTTCAATGAGCAGTTCTTC. Protein product: CASSEGLDPFNEQFF.

V usage is TRBV30 and J usage is TRBJ1-5; D is uncertain. Germline lookup yields CDR1 GTSNPN and CDR2 SVGIG (reference sequence). The CDR3 spans 13 residues. V gave up 3 bases and J gave up 5 bases, with 11 bases separating them. This CDR3 is CAWSAPVHQPQHF. The CDR3 DNA reads as TGTGCCTGGAGCGCCCCGGTGCATCAGCCCCAGCATTTT.

This chain joins TRBV29-1 and TRBJ2-3; weak D call: TRBD1 (5 bases). The ends were cut back, 4 bases at V and 4 bases at J, with 15 bases in the middle. CDR1 SQVTM and CDR2 ANQGSEA come from the germline V gene. The CDR3 spans 14 residues. DNA of the CDR3: TGCAGCGTTGCGTTCAGGGTAGGCGCAGATACGCAGTATTTT. It is translated as CSVAFRVGADTQYF.

As DNA, the CDR3 is TGCGCCAGCAGTGGCGGGACCTTTGCAACTAATGAAAAACTGTTTTTT. This translates into CASSGGTFATNEKLFF. The chain links TRBV5-1 to TRBJ1-4; weak D call: TRBD1 (5 bases). The V end lost 5 bases, the J end lost 0 bases, and 14 bases lay between the germline ends. The germline gives CDR1 SGHRS, CDR2 YFSETQ. This CDR3 region has 16 residues.

The chain uses TRBV11-3 and TRBJ2-7; 12 bases match TRBD2. J lost 6 bases, V lost 5 bases, and 8 bases had no gene match. From germline, CDR1 is SGHNT and CDR2 YENEEA. This CDR3 contains 15 residues. CDR3 sequence reads: CASSLGLAGGVEQYF. The CDR3 region has the DNA TGTGCCAGCAGCCTGGGACTAGCGGGCGGGGTCGAGCAGTACTTC.

This rearrangement joins TRBV18 to TRBJ2-1, with unresolved D. The CDR3 runs to 12 residues. The germline V gene has CDR1 KGHSH and CDR2 LQKENI. Between the trimmed V and J ends, which lost 2 bases and 7 bases, there was a span of 6 bases. The CDR3 sequence: CASSPASNEQFF. The CDR3 region has the DNA TGTGCCAGCTCACCAGCGAGTAATGAGCAGTTCTTC.

This clone appeared a single time. The chain carries TRBV28 and TRBJ2-1; 10 bases are shared with TRBD2. The CDR3 sequence is 15 residues long. V lost 6 bases and J lost 9; bases outside the gene matches: 11. CDR1 and CDR2 from the germline V gene are MDHEN and SYDVKM. The CDR3 sequence: CASSPSGSNLGEQFF. Written as DNA, the CDR3 is TGTGCCAGCAGCCCTAGCGGGAGTAATTTAGGTGAGCAGTTCTTC. Using reference TRBV28 and TRBJ2-1 for the parts outside the CDR3, the full variable domain is DVKVTQSSRYLVKRTGEKVFLECVQDMDHENMFWYRQDPGLGLRLIYFSYDVKMKEKGDIPEGYSVSREKKERFSLILESASTNQTSMYLCASSPSGSNLGEQFFGPGTRLTVL.

The chain is built from TRBV29-1 and TRBJ1-1; D gene unclear. Deletions cut 6 bases from V and 4 bases from J, with 18 bases between. This CDR3 region has 14 residues. The germline CDR1 and CDR2 sequences are SQVTM and ANQGSEA. In DNA, the CDR3 is TGCAGCGTCGCAGTCGGCCCCGGGGTCACTGAAGCTTTCTTT. This translates into CSVAVGPGVTEAFF.

This clone was seen only once. J is TRBJ2-5 and V is TRBV15; the D gene is possibly TRBD2 (5 bases). The CDR3 extends over 14 amino acids. Looked up from germline, CDR1 is LNHNV and CDR2 is YYDKDF (reference sequence). V gave up 1 base and J gave up 2 bases, with 8 bases separating them. The CDR3: CATSRAAEQETQYF. The DNA for the CDR3 is TGTGCCACCAGCAGAGCAGCGGAGCAAGAGACCCAGTACTTC.

CDR3: CASSFLGRGAYEQYF. For the CDR3, the DNA is TGTGCCAGCAGTTTCTTAGGGCGCGGGGCCTACGAGCAGTACTTC. The chain uses TRBV6-2 or TRBV6-3 and TRBJ2-7; maybe TRBD2 (6 bases). The CDR3 contains 15 residues. V lost 4 bases, J lost 2 bases, and 15 bases lay in between. Germline V gene sequence: CDR1 MNHEY, CDR2 SVGEGT.